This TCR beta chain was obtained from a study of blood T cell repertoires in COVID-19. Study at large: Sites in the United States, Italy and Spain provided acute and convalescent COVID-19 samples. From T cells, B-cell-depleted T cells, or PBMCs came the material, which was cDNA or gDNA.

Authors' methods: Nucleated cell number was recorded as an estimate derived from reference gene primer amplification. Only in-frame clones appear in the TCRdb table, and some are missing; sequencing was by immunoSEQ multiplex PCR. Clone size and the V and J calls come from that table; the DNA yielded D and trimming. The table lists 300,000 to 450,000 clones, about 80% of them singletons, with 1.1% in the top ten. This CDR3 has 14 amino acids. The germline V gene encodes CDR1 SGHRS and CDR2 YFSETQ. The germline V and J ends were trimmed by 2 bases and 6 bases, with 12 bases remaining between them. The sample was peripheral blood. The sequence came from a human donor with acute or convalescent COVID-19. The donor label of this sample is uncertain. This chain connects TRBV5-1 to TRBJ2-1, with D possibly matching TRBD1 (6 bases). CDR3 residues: CASSFIQGPNEQFF. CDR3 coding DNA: TGCGCCAGCAGCTTCATACAGGGTCCCAATGAGCAGTTCTTC.